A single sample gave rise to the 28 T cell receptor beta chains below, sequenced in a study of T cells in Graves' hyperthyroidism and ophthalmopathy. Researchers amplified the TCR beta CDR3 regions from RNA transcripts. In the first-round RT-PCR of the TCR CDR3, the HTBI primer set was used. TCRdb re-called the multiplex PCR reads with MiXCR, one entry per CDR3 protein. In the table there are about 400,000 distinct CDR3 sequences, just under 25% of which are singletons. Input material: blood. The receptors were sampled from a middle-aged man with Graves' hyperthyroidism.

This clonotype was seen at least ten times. CDR3 sequence reads: CASSQLPARETQYF. CDR3 nucleotides: TGTGCCAGCAGCCAACTCCCGGCTAGGGAGACCCAGTACTTC. The J gene is TRBJ2-5, the V gene TRBV3-1, with D unresolved. Deletions cut 2 bases from V and 5 bases from J, with 12 bases between. This CDR3 has 14 amino acids. Germline CDR1 LGHDT, CDR2 YNNKEL (reference sequence).

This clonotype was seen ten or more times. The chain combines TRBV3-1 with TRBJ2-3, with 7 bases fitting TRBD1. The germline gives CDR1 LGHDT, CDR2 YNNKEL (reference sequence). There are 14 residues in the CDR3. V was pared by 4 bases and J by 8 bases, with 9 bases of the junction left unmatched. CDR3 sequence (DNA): TGTGCCAGCAGCCTGCCTGACAGGGAAGGTACGCAGTATTTT. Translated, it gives CASSLPDREGTQYF.

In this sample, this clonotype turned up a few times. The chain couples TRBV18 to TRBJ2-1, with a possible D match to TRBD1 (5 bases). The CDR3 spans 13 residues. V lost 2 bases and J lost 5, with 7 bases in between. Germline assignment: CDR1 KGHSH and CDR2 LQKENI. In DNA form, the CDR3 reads TGTGCCAGCTCACCAGGGGCGGACAATGAGCAGTTCTTC. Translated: CASSPGADNEQFF.

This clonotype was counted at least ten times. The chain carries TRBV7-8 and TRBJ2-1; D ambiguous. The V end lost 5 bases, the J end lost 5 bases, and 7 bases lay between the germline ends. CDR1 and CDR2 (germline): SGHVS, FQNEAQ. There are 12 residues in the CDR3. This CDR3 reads CASSEPHNEQFF. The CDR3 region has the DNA TGTGCCAGCAGCGAACCCCACAATGAGCAGTTCTTC.

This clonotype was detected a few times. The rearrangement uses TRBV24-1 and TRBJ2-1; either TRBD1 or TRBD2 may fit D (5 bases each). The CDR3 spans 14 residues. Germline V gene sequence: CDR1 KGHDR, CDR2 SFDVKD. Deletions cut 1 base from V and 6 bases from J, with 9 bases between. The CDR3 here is CATSDFPGRNEQFF. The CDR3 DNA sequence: TGTGCCACCAGTGATTTTCCGGGGCGCAATGAGCAGTTCTTC.

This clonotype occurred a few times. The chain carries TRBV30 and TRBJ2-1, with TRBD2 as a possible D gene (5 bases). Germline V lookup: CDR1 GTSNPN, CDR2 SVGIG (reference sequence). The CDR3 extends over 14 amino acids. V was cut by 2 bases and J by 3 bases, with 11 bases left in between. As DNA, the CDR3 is TGTGCCTGGAGTAGGACTTTAGTCTACAATGAGCAGTTCTTC. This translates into CAWSRTLVYNEQFF.

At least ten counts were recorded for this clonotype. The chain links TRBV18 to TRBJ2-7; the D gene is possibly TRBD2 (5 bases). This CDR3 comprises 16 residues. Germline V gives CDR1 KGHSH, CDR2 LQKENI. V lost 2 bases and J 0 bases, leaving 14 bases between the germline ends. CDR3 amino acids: CASSPMFRADSYEQYF. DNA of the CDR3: TGTGCCAGCTCACCAATGTTTCGAGCGGACTCCTACGAGCAGTACTTC.

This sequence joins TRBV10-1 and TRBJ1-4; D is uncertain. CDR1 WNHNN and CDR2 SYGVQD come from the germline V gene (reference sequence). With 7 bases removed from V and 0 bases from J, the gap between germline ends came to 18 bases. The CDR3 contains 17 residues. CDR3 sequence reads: CASIYDREPATNEKLFF. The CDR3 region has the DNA TGCGCCAGCATATACGACCGGGAGCCTGCAACTAATGAAAAACTGTTTTTT.

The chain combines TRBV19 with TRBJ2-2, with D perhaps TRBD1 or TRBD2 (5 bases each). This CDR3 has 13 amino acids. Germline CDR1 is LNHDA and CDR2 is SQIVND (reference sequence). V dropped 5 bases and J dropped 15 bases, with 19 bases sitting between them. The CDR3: CASSPGPGSRVFF. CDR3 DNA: TGTGCCAGTAGTCCCGGCCCAGGGAGTAGGGTGTTTTTT.

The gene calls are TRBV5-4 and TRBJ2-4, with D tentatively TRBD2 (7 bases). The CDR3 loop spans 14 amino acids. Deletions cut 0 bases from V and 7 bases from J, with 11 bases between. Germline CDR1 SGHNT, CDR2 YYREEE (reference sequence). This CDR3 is CASSLGGGVNIQYF. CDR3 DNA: TGTGCCAGCAGCTTGGGAGGGGGGGTCAACATTCAGTACTTC.

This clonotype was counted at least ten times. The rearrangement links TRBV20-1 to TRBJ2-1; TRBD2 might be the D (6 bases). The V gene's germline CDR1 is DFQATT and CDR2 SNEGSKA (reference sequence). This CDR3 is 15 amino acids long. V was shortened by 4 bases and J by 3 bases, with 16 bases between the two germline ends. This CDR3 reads CSANKGGTVYNEQFF. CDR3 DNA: TGCAGTGCTAATAAAGGCGGGACGGTCTACAATGAGCAGTTCTTC.

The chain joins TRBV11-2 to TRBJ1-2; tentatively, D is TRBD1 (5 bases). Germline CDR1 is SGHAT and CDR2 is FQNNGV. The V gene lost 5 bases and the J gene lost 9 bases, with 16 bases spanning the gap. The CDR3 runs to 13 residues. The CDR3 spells CASSLTEDVRYTF. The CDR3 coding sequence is TGTGCCAGCAGCCTGACAGAAGATGTCCGCTACACCTTC.

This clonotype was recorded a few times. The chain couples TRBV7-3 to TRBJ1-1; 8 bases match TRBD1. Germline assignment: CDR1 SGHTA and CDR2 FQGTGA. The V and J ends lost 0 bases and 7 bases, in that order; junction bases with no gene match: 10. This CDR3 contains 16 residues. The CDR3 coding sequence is TGTGCCAGCAGCTTAACCACCAACAGGGGGGGAGGTGAAGCTTTCTTT. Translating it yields CASSLTTNRGGGEAFF.

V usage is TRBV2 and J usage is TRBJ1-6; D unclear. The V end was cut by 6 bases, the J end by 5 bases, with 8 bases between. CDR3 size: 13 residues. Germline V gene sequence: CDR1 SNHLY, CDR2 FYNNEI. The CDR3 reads CASRSDHNSPLHF. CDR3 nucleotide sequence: TGTGCCAGCAGATCGGACCATAATTCACCCCTCCACTTT.

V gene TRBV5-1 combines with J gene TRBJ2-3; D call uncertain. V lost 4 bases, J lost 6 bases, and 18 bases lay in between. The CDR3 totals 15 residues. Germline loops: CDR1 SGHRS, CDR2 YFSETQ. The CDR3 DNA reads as TGCGCCAGCAGCAGACGAGTAGTGCAGGCCGATACGCAGTATTTT. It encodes CASSRRVVQADTQYF.

The CDR3 reads CASSFTGDGKFF. The CDR3 region has the DNA TGTGCCAGCAGCTTTACCGGGGATGGCAAGTTCTTC. The chain combines TRBV7-9 with TRBJ2-1, with D possibly TRBD2 on 5 matching bases. The CDR3 length is 12 residues. Germline CDR1 is SEHNR and CDR2 is FQNEAQ (reference sequence). Trimming cost V 3 bases and J 14 bases, with 14 bases left between them.

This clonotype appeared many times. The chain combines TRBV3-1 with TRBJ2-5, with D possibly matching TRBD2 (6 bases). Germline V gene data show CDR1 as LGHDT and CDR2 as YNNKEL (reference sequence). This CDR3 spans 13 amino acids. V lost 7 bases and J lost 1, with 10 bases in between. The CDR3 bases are TGTGCCAGCAACAGCGGGCCCCAAGAGACCCAGTACTTC. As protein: CASNSGPQETQYF.

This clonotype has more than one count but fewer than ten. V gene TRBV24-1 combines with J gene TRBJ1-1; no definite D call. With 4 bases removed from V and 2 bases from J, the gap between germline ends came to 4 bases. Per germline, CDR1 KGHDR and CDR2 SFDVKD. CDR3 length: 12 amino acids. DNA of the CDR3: TGTGCCACCAGTGACGGCAACACTGAAGCTTTCTTT. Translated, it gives CATSDGNTEAFF.

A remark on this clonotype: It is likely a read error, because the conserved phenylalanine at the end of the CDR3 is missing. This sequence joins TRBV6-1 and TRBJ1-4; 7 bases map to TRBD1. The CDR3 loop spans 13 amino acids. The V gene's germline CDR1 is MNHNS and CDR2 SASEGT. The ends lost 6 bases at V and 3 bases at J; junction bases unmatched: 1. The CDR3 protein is CASRQGPNEKLFL. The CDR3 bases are TGTGCCAGCAGACAGGGGCCTAATGAAAAACTGTTTCTT.

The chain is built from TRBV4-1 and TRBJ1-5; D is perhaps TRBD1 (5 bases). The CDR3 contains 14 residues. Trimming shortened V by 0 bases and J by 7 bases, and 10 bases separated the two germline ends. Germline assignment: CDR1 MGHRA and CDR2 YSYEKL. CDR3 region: CASSQDQGRQPQHF. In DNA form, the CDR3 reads TGCGCCAGCAGCCAAGACCAGGGCAGACAGCCCCAGCATTTT.

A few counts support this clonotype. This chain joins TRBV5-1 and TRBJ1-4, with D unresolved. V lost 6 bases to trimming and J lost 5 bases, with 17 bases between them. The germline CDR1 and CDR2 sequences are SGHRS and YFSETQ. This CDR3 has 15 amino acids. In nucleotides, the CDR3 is TGCGCCAGCACCCCGAGAAAACGGAAGAATGAAAAACTGTTTTTT. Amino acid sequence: CASTPRKRKNEKLFF.

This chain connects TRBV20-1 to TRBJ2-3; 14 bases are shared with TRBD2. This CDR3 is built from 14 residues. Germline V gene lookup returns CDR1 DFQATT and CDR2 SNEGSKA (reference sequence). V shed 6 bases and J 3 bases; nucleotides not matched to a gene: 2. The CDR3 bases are TGCAGTGCGGGGACTAGCGGGAGTACAGATACGCAGTATTTT. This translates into CSAGTSGSTDTQYF.

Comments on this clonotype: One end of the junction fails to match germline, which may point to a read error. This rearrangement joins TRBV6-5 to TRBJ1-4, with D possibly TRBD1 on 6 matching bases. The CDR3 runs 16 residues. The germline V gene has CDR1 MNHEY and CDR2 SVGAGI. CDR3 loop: CASSYSSSRGNEELFF. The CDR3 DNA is TGTGCCAGCAGTTACTCGAGCTCCAGGGGTAATGAAGAACTGTTTTTT.

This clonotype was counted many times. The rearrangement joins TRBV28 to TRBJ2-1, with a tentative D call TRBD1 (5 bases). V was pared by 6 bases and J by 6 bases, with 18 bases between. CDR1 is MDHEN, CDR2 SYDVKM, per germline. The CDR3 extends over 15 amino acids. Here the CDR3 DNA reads TGTGCCAGCAGAAAGGGGCCAGGGAATAGCAATGAGCAGTTCTTC. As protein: CASRKGPGNSNEQFF.

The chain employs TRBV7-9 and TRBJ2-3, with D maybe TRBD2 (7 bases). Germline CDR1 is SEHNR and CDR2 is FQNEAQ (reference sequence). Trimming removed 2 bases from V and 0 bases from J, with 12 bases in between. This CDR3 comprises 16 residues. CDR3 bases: TGTGCCAGCAGCTTAACGGGGGGCACTAGCACAGATACGCAGTATTTT. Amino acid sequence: CASSLTGGTSTDTQYF.

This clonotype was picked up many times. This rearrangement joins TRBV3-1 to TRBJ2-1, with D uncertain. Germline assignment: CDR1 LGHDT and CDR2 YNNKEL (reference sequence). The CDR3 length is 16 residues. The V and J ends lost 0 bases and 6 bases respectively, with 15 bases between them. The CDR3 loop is CASSQDLQRGINEQFF. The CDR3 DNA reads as TGTGCCAGCAGCCAAGACCTCCAGCGCGGCATCAATGAGCAGTTCTTC.

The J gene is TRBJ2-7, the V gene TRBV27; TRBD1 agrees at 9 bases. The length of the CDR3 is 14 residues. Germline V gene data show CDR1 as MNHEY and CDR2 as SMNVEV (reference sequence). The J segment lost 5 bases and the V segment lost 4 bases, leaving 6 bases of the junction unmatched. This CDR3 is CASSYRDRVHEQYF. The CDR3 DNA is TGTGCCAGCAGTTACCGGGACAGGGTTCACGAGCAGTACTTC.

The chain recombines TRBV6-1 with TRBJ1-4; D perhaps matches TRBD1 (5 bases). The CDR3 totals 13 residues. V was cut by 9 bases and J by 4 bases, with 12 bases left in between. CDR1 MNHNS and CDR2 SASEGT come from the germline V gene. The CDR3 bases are TGTGCCAGTACGAGGACAAATAATGAAAAACTGTTTTTT. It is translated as CASTRTNNEKLFF.